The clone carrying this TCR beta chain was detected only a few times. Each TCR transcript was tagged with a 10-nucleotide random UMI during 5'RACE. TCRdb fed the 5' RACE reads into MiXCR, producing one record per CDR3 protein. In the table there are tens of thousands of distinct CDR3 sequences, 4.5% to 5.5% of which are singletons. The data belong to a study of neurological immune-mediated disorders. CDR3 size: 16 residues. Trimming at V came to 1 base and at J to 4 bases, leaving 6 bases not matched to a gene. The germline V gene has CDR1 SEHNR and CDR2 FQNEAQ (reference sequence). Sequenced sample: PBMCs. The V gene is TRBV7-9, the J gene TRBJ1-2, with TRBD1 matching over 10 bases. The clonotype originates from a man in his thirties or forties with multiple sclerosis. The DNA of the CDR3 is TGTGCCAGCAGCTTAGGGGGACAGGGGATGGGCTATGGCTACACCTTC. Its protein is CASSLGGQGMGYGYTF.